The 5 T cell receptor beta chains in this list originate from one sample, sequenced in a study of T cells in Graves' hyperthyroidism and ophthalmopathy. Template material for amplifying TCR beta CDR3 regions consisted of RNA transcripts. In the first-round RT-PCR of the TCR CDR3, the HTBI primer set was used. TCRdb re-called the multiplex PCR reads through MiXCR, storing one row per CDR3 protein. The data contain approximately 370,000 distinct CDR3 sequences, around 14% of them singletons. Sequencing input: blood. These receptors all stem from a woman in her 30s with Graves' hyperthyroidism.

This clonotype occurred many times. The V gene is TRBV3-1, the J gene TRBJ2-7; TRBD2 matches at 8 bases. Germline assignment: CDR1 LGHDT and CDR2 YNNKEL (reference sequence). The CDR3 is made up of 16 amino acids. J lost 3 bases, V lost 4 bases, and 11 bases had no gene match. CDR3 nucleotide sequence: TGTGCCAGCAGCCTCCCCGGACTAGCAGAACTCTACGAGCAGTACTTC. Amino acid sequence: CASSLPGLAELYEQYF.

In regard to this clonotype: A clone one base away is much larger, so this may be a read error. The V and J genes are TRBV12-3 or TRBV12-4 and TRBJ1-5, with no clear D. CDR3 length: 13 residues. V gave up 10 bases and J gave up 0 bases, with 10 bases separating them. The CDR3 DNA follows: TGTGCCACCGCGGAAAATAGCAATCAGCCCCAGCATTTT. Translated: CATAENSNQPQHF.

This clonotype showed up many times. This chain uses TRBV18 with TRBJ2-5; D gene uncertain. The CDR3 extends over 15 amino acids. Trimming pared 8 bases from V and 0 bases from J, leaving 16 bases between. The germline CDR1 and CDR2 sequences are KGHSH and LQKENI. Written as DNA, the CDR3 is TGTGCCAGCCCCAAACGTTGGCCAGACCAAGAGACCCAGTACTTC. It specifies CASPKRWPDQETQYF.

This clonotype was detected ten times or more. The genes are TRBV5-1 and TRBJ2-1, with 12 bases identical to TRBD2. This CDR3 is 15 amino acids long. Germline CDR1 is SGHRS and CDR2 is YFSETQ. The V and J ends lost 4 bases and 9 bases, in that order; junction bases with no gene match: 8. This CDR3 is CASSRRLAGVLEQFF. CDR3 DNA: TGCGCCAGCAGCCGTCGACTAGCGGGAGTTCTTGAGCAGTTCTTC.

This clonotype was counted ten times or more. This rearrangement joins TRBV18 to TRBJ1-2; 7 nucleotides align to TRBD1. From germline, CDR1 is KGHSH and CDR2 LQKENI. There are 15 residues in the CDR3. J lost 2 bases, V lost 5 bases, and 8 bases had no gene match. The CDR3 region has the DNA TGTGCCAGCTCATCCGACAGGGTCGCGAACTATGGCTACACCTTC. Translation: CASSSDRVANYGYTF. Combining the CDR3 with reference TRBV18 and TRBJ1-2 gives the whole variable domain NAGVMQNPRHLVRRRGQEARLRCSPMKGHSHVYWYRQLPEEGLKFMVYLQKENIIDESGMPKERFSAEFPKEGPSILRIQQVVRGDSAAYFCASSSDRVANYGYTFGSGTRLTVV.